This entry is about one T cell receptor beta chain. Its cognate antigen is unknown. Quantitative 5'-RACE with molecular barcodes generated TCR beta libraries. TCRdb ran MiXCR on the 5' RACE reads and lists one entry per CDR3 protein. The table records some 800,000 distinct CDR3 sequences, 10% to 15% of them present only once. The CDR3 has 18 amino acids. V trimming: 4 bases; J trimming: 0 bases; junction bases outside the gene matches: 15. Germline CDR1 is LGHNA and CDR2 is YSLEER. The data stem from a study of CD8 T cells in ankylosing spondylitis. General observations from the study: Apparently characteristic of ankylosing spondylitis blood was a TCR beta motif (eight highly homologous variants). Relatively scarce in peripheral blood, disease-linked clones were CD8+. The study looked at matched synovial fluid samples from ankylosing spondylitis patients. Disease-linked clones were reported to be significantly enriched there. Several of the motif variants were reported before in synovial fluid and blood from reactive arthritis.

The receptor was derived from a male donor with ankylosing spondylitis. The sequencing sample was made of blood, either unsorted or a sorted T cell fraction (not recorded which). The J gene is TRBJ2-7, the V gene TRBV4-3; 7 bases align to TRBD2. The CDR3 nucleotides read TGCGCCAGCAGCCGACGGAGCGACTCTGGCGGGAGCTCCTACGAGCAGTACTTC. Protein product: CASSRRSDSGGSSYEQYF.